This TCR beta chain was sequenced for a study of T-cell memory formation after mild COVID-19. The study's findings and limits: Largely, contracting CD4+ clones fell within CM and EM, and contracting CD8+ clones within EMRA.

On this clonotype itself: The antigen is undetermined.

CDR1 and CDR2 from the germline V gene are LGHDT and YNNKEL (reference sequence). Trimming pared 5 bases from V and 6 bases from J, leaving 17 bases between. This CDR3 has 14 amino acids. TCRdb fed the 5' RACE reads into MiXCR, producing one record per CDR3 protein. In the table there are under 550,000 distinct CDR3 sequences, 18% of which are singletons. This chain connects TRBV3-1 to TRBJ2-7; D is perhaps TRBD1 (6 bases). The receptor's source is an adult woman who had mild COVID-19 (a few samples of this study predate the infection). Cell type and time point are not known. Source material: PBMCs or a T cell subset sorted from them (not recorded which). The CDR3 DNA sequence: TGTGCCAGCAGCTACATACAGGGCCGGGGCGAGCAGTACTTC. Protein sequence: CASSYIQGRGEQYF.